This T cell receptor (beta chain) is from a study of blood T cell repertoires in COVID-19. This clone has more than one count but fewer than ten. Method: immunoSEQ multiplex PCR; TCRdb's copy keeps in-frame clones and lacks some. The table includes fewer than 700,000 clones, 70% to 90% detected once. CDR3 length: 16 residues. Input material: peripheral blood. The chain uses TRBV21-1 and TRBJ1-3; the D call in the table, TRBD1, was not verified against the DNA. TRBV21-1 is an annotated pseudogene. This clonotype originated in a woman aged 50 to 60 with COVID-19, enrolled during active disease. CDR3 amino acids: CASSIGTGEDGNTIYF. CDR3 sequence (DNA): TGTGCCAGCAGCATCGGGACAGGGGAGGATGGAAACACCATATATTTT.